One T cell receptor (beta chain) is described in this entry. The data are from a study of blood T cell repertoires in COVID-19. Study as a whole: PBMCs, B-cell-depleted T cells, or T cells were the source of the cDNA or gDNA that made up the material.

Living in about 25 US areas, the participants were between roughly 18 and 90 years of age. Cohort 3 recovery required two negative PCRs, clearance, or symptom resolution. How the authors handled the data: Amplifying reference gene primers gave estimates of nucleated cell counts. Assay: immunoSEQ multiplex PCR; the TCRdb copy retains only in-frame clones and omits some. That table supplies the V and J calls and clone size; D and trimming were determined from the DNA. This sample carries under 300,000 clones, 89% of them seen once, and the ten largest clones take more than 1.5%. Trimming cost V 3 bases and J 11 bases, with 13 bases left between them. Germline lookup yields CDR1 LNHDA and CDR2 SQIVND (reference sequence). There are 12 residues in the CDR3.

Sequencing input: PBMCs or T cells enriched from blood (not recorded which). The chain is built from TRBV19 and TRBJ1-1; D not certain. This clonotype was sampled from a woman aged 55-69 years who had recovered from COVID-19. The DNA of the CDR3 is TGTGCCAGTAGTATTGGCACCGCGCGGGCTTTCTTT. It specifies CASSIGTARAFF. The complete variable domain, with remaining parts taken from reference TRBV19 and TRBJ1-1, reads DGGITQSPKYLFRKEGQNVTLSCEQNLNHDAMYWYRQDPGQGLRLIYYSQIVNDFQKGDIAEGYSVSREKKESFPLTVTSAQKNPTAFYLCASSIGTARAFFGQGTRLTVV.